Listed below are T cell receptor beta chains from one sample, sequenced in a study of cytomegalovirus exposure and HLA in healthy donors. Only in-frame clones appear in the TCRdb table, and some are missing; sequencing was by immunoSEQ multiplex PCR. The sample lists over 100,000 clones; around 66% were seen once. The sample taken for sequencing was PBMCs. Source of these receptors: a man in his late teens or twenties in good health and CMV-seronegative. Both conserved end residues are part of each CDR3. Fields, in order: V gene, clone size, D gene, J gene, CDR3 DNA, CDR3 protein. The D gene is left open where the match is weak. Expanded clones get a size class; other rows say once, few or many, or leave the size out.

>TRBV5-6|-|TRBD1|TRBJ2-2
TGTGCCAGCAGCTTGGAAGTTGACAGGGCCTACACCGGGGAGCTGTTTTTT
CASSLEVDRAYTGELFF
>TRBV19|-|TRBD1|TRBJ1-6
TGTGCCAGTAGCTACAGGGGAAATAATTCACCCCTCCACTTT
CASSYRGNNSPLHF
>TRBV15|-|TRBD1|TRBJ2-7
TGTGCCACCAGCAGAGATCAGGACAGGGGATGGGACGAGCAGTACTTC
CATSRDQDRGWDEQYF
>TRBV28|-|-|TRBJ2-3
TGTGCCAGCAGTTTAGGGCCTGGAAATACGCAGTATTTT
CASSLGPGNTQYF
>TRBV5-6|-|-|TRBJ1-1
TGTGCCAGCACTTTCAGGCGGCCCGGGGTCACTGAAGCTTTCTTT
CASTFRRPGVTEAFF
>TRBV7-3|-|TRBD2|TRBJ2-1
TGTGCCAGCAGCTCCGTGACTAGCGGGGGAAACAATGAGCAGTTCTTC
CASSSVTSGGNNEQFF
>TRBV5-6|-|TRBD2|TRBJ2-5
TGTGCCAGCAGCGTGATAGCGGGGGGTTCCCCAGAGACCCAGTACTTC
CASSVIAGGSPETQYF
>TRBV7-2|-|TRBD1|TRBJ1-3
TGTGCCAGCAGCTCGTTACAGGGGCCGCTCTCTGGAAACACCATATATTTT
CASSSLQGPLSGNTIYF
>TRBV14|few|-|TRBJ1-1
TGTGCCAGCAGCCAAGGACAGAAGAACACTGAAGCTTTCTTT
CASSQGQKNTEAFF
>TRBV28|-|-|TRBJ1-3
TGTGCCAGCAGTTTAGGCGGGCAGAAAGGAAACACCATATATTTT
CASSLGGQKGNTIYF
>TRBV7-8|-|TRBD2|TRBJ2-7
TGTGCCAGCAGCTTAAGGTCTGCGGGAGGGTTGAGAAACGAGCAGTACTTC
CASSLRSAGGLRNEQYF
>TRBV29-1|few|-|TRBJ2-1
TGCAGCGTTGATGGGCGGGCAAACTCCTACAATGAGCAGTTCTTC
CSVDGRANSYNEQFF
>TRBV28|-|TRBD1|TRBJ1-5
TGTGCCAGCAGTTCGGGACAGGTTTATAGCAATCAGCCCCAGCATTTT
CASSSGQVYSNQPQHF
>TRBV6-1|-|-|TRBJ1-3
TGTGCCAGCAGTGAATCAGGGCGCCTCTCTGGAAACACCATATATTTT
CASSESGRLSGNTIYF
>TRBV11-2|-|-|TRBJ2-7
TGTGCCAGCAGCTTAGGGGGCCCAGCCTACGAGCAGTACTTC
CASSLGGPAYEQYF
>TRBV6-5|once|-|TRBJ1-5
TGTGCCAGCAGTTACTCCCAGGGCGGCAATCAGCCCCAGCATTTT
CASSYSQGGNQPQHF
>TRBV7-2|-|-|TRBJ1-4
TGTGCCAGCAGCTCCCCGGTTCGGGGGGGGGAAAAACTGTTTTTT
CASSSPVRGGEKLFF
>TRBV6-5|few|-|TRBJ2-1
TGTGCCAGCAGTCCAAACTCCTACAATGAGCAGTTCTTC
CASSPNSYNEQFF
>TRBV7-6|once|-|TRBJ2-6
TGTGCCAGCAGCCAAGATCGGGGCTCTGGGGCCAACGTCCTGACTTTC
CASSQDRGSGANVLTF
>TRBV25-1|few|-|TRBJ1-4
TGTGCCACGAGCGCGGGTTACGAAAAACTGTTTTTT
CATSAGYEKLFF
>TRBV6-1|-|-|TRBJ1-5
TGTGCCAGCAGTGAAACAGGGATGTGGGGGTATAGCAATCAGCCCCAGCATTTT
CASSETGMWGYSNQPQHF
>TRBV4-3|-|-|TRBJ1-1
TGCGCCAGCAGCCAAGATGTGGTGGTAGCGAACACTGAAGCTTTCTTT
CASSQDVVVANTEAFF
>TRBV19|few|-|TRBJ1-2
TGTGCCACTTCTGCTCGGGGGACTGGCTACACCTTC
CATSARGTGYTF
>TRBV28|-|TRBD2|TRBJ2-3
TGTGCCAGCGGGACTAGAGCATTGGCAGATACGCAGTATTTT
CASGTRALADTQYF
>TRBV5-4|-|-|TRBJ2-5
TGTGCCAGCAGCTTGGATGCAGGGGAAGAGACCCAGTACTTC
CASSLDAGEETQYF